The clone carrying this TCR beta chain has only a few counts. The antigen is not known. The same CDR3 also results from other DNA sequences found in this sample. The source of the sample is a study of cytomegalovirus exposure and HLA in healthy donors. Across the whole study: The same platform was used for the approximately 110 validation repertoires and the 600 to 700 first-cohort repertoires, a later analysis reported. Study results and limitations: Most TCRs appeared rarely, but some public TCRs recurred in many donors. Overall, approximately 150 TCR beta chains were annotated as cytomegalovirus-associated. The finding came from a later analysis; first-cohort TCR clusters tended to co-occur in the 95 to 150 validation repertoires.

TCRdb's copy holds only in-frame clones and misses some; the assay was immunoSEQ multiplex PCR. This table has approximately 120,000 clones, over 90% appearing once. With V trimmed by 9 bases and J by 3 bases, 3 bases remained unmatched. This CDR3 is built from 14 residues. Germline CDR1 SNHLY, CDR2 FYNNEI. This clonotype originated in a woman younger than 30 in good health and CMV-seronegative. Sequencing used PBMCs. The V call is TRBV2, the J call TRBJ2-3; 13 bases match TRBD2. The CDR3 loop reads CASGLAGVTDTQYF. The CDR3 DNA sequence: TGTGCCAGTGGACTAGCGGGAGTGACAGATACGCAGTATTTT.